The 23 T cell receptor beta chains presented below share a single source sample, sequenced in a study of vaccination effects on CD4 cells after COVID-19. These TCRs are of unknown antigen specificity. With the ViraFEST assay, the study expanded antigen-specific CD4+ T cells using viral peptide pools, then sequenced them. On day 10 of culture, CD4+ T cells were separated out. Absence of prior SARS-CoV-2 infection characterized the vaccine recipients, who showed negative nucleocapsid antibodies. TCRdb keeps only in-frame clones here, not all; method: immunoSEQ multiplex PCR. The sample lists tens of thousands of clones; around 74% were seen once. Sequenced material: CD4+ T cells from PBMCs cultured with SARS-CoV-2 spike peptides, taken before COVID-19 vaccination. The receptors derive from a human donor who received a COVID-19 vaccine.

This clone is medium-sized. The V and J genes are TRBV3-1 (or the pseudogene TRBV3-2) and TRBJ2-1; D perhaps matches TRBD2 (5 bases). Germline-derived CDR1 and CDR2 are LGHDT and YNNKEL (reference sequence). The germline V and J ends were trimmed by 4 bases and 6 bases, with 19 bases remaining between them. The CDR3 totals 16 residues. CDR3 nucleotide sequence: TGTGCCAGCAGCCGATCGGACTCCGCTTTGGCCAATGAGCAGTTCTTC. It encodes CASSRSDSALANEQFF.

The J gene is TRBJ2-1, the V gene TRBV11-3; 9 bases are a match to TRBD2. V was clipped by 1 base and J by 3 bases; unmatched bases: 4. This CDR3 has 16 amino acids. Germline V gene sequence: CDR1 SGHNT, CDR2 YENEEA. The CDR3 sequence is CASSLARTSDYNEQFF. The CDR3, as DNA: TGTGCCAGCAGCTTAGCGAGGACTAGCGACTACAATGAGCAGTTCTTC.

This clone was counted a single time. The J gene is TRBJ2-3, the V gene TRBV19; TRBD2 matches at 7 bases. Germline trimming cut 6 bases from V and 2 bases from J; bases unmatched to any gene: 14. This CDR3 comprises 17 residues. Germline CDR1 and CDR2: LNHDA and SQIVND (reference sequence). CDR3 in amino acids: CASSLMEKRGATDTQYF. DNA for the CDR3: TGTGCCAGTAGCCTTATGGAGAAGCGGGGTGCCACAGATACGCAGTATTTT.

The chain uses TRBV7-8 and TRBJ1-2, with TRBD1 as a possible D gene (5 bases). The CDR3 has 13 amino acids. Trimming pared 1 base from V and 12 bases from J, leaving 15 bases between. The germline CDR1 and CDR2 sequences are SGHVS and FQNEAQ. CDR3 region: CASSLESGGRNTF. The CDR3 region has the DNA TGTGCCAGCAGCTTAGAGTCGGGGGGGAGGAACACCTTC.

This clone was seen a handful of times. This chain uses TRBV3-1 (or the pseudogene TRBV3-2) with TRBJ1-2; a possible D gene is TRBD1 (5 bases). The CDR3 length is 14 residues. Between the trimmed V and J ends, which lost 1 base and 6 bases, there was a span of 12 bases. The germline gives CDR1 LGHDT, CDR2 YNNKEL (reference sequence). CDR3 residues: CASSQAGPRNGYTF. Here the CDR3 DNA reads TGTGCCAGCAGCCAAGCGGGACCAAGGAATGGCTACACCTTC.

The V call is TRBV30, the J call TRBJ1-5; 9 bases match TRBD1. Per germline, CDR1 GTSNPN and CDR2 SVGIG (reference sequence). J gave up 5 bases and V 4 bases, and 3 bases lay outside the gene matches. The CDR3 totals 13 residues. For the CDR3, the DNA is TGTGCCTGGAATACAGGGGGCGATCAGCCCCAGCATTTT. Translating it yields CAWNTGGDQPQHF.

The rearrangement joins TRBV14 to TRBJ1-1; D may be TRBD1 (5 bases). V gave up 2 bases and J gave up 1 base, with 20 bases separating them. Germline lookup yields CDR1 SGHDN and CDR2 FVKESK. The CDR3 is made up of 18 amino acids. For the CDR3, the DNA is TGTGCCAGCAGCCAACCAGCAATATCGGGACGGAAGAACACTGAAGCTTTCTTT. Its translation is CASSQPAISGRKNTEAFF.

This clone was counted a single time. The V gene is TRBV18, the J gene TRBJ1-1, with TRBD1 matching over 8 bases. Germline V gene data show CDR1 as KGHSH and CDR2 as LQKENI. The CDR3 is 14 amino acids. V trimming: 5 bases; J trimming: 11 bases; junction bases outside the gene matches: 13. CDR3 DNA sequence: TGTGCCAGCTCAACCGGGCAGGGGGCGGGAGATGCTTTCTTT. Translating gives CASSTGQGAGDAFF. The entire variable domain, with the rest obtained from reference TRBV18 and TRBJ1-1, is as follows: NAGVMQNPRHLVRRRGQEARLRCSPMKGHSHVYWYRQLPEEGLKFMVYLQKENIIDESGMPKERFSAEFPKEGPSILRIQQVVRGDSAAYFCASSTGQGAGDAFFGQGTRLTVV.

This chain uses TRBV6-5 with TRBJ2-7; 7 nucleotides agree with TRBD1. The CDR3 loop spans 15 amino acids. V was pared by 7 bases and J by 2 bases, with 11 bases of the junction left unmatched. CDR1 is MNHEY, CDR2 SVGAGI, per germline. The CDR3 here is CASNPQGGPTYEQYF. CDR3 sequence (DNA): TGTGCCAGCAACCCGCAAGGGGGCCCCACCTACGAGCAGTACTTC.

As concerns this clone: The junction shows a germline mismatch at one end, possibly a read error. This sequence joins TRBV5-8 and TRBJ2-5, with D uncertain. CDR3 length equals 13 residues. In germline, CDR1 is SGHTS, CDR2 YDEGEE. The CDR3 loop is CASSAVSREAQYF. CDR3 bases: TGTGCCAGCAGCGCAGTTAGTAGAGAGGCCCAGTACTTC.

The V and J genes are TRBV29-1 and TRBJ2-3, with D uncertain. V was shortened by 0 bases and J by 6 bases, with 7 bases between the two germline ends. The germline gives CDR1 SQVTM, CDR2 ANQGSEA. CDR3 length: 12 amino acids. CDR3: CSVEENWDTQYF. DNA for the CDR3: TGCAGCGTTGAAGAGAACTGGGATACGCAGTATTTT.

V and J are TRBV5-4 and TRBJ1-1; a possible D gene is TRBD1 (5 bases). V was pared by 4 bases and J by 5 bases, with 12 bases between. The germline gives CDR1 SGHNT, CDR2 YYREEE (reference sequence). The CDR3 totals 13 residues. This CDR3 is CASSDRQRTEAFF. DNA of the CDR3: TGTGCCAGCAGCGACCGACAGAGGACTGAAGCTTTCTTT.

The chain joins TRBV5-1 to TRBJ1-2; D is unresolved. In germline, CDR1 is SGHRS, CDR2 YFSETQ. The CDR3 is 15 amino acids. Trimming left V 1 base short and J 8 bases short, with 18 bases between. The CDR3 spells CASSLNPTIREGYTF. As DNA, the CDR3 is TGCGCCAGCAGCTTGAACCCGACGATTCGGGAAGGCTACACCTTC. The variable domain in full, with the rest retrieved from reference TRBV5-1 and TRBJ1-2, is KAGVTQTPRYLIKTRGQQVTLSCSPISGHRSVSWYQQTPGQGLQFLFEYFSETQRNKGNFPGRFSGRQFSNSRSEMNVSTLELGDSALYLCASSLNPTIREGYTFGSGTRLTVV.

This sequence joins TRBV25-1 and TRBJ2-1; maybe TRBD1 (6 bases). Trimming stripped 4 bases from V and 7 bases from J, with 14 bases between. The CDR3 consists of 14 residues. Germline loops: CDR1 MGHDK, CDR2 SYGVNS. The CDR3 nucleotides are TGTGCCAGCAGTGGCCAGGACAGCTCTAATGAGCAGTTCTTC. It encodes CASSGQDSSNEQFF. The full variable domain, completed using reference TRBV25-1 and TRBJ2-1, is EADIYQTPRYLVIGTGKKITLECSQTMGHDKMYWYQQDPGMELHLIHYSYGVNSTEKGDLSSESTVSRIRTEHFPLTLESARPSHTSQYLCASSGQDSSNEQFFGPGTRLTVL.

The genes are TRBV9 and TRBJ1-1; no clear D. Germline CDR1 SGDLS, CDR2 YYNGEE. Trimming took off 3 bases at V and 5 bases at J, with 8 bases between the two ends. This CDR3 spans 12 amino acids. CDR3 nucleotides: TGTGCCAGCAGCGAACCTGGAACTGAAGCTTTCTTT. Translating gives CASSEPGTEAFF.

The chain has TRBV11-2 and TRBJ1-3; D may be TRBD1 (5 bases). The CDR3 extends over 16 amino acids. V gave up 0 bases and J gave up 0 bases, with 9 bases separating them. Germline V CDR1 and CDR2: SGHAT, FQNNGV. The CDR3 reads CASSLDRGNSGNTIYF. For the CDR3, the DNA is TGTGCCAGCAGCTTAGATCGGGGGAACTCTGGAAACACCATATATTTT.

This clone showed up just once. The rearrangement uses TRBV12-3 or TRBV12-4 and TRBJ2-3, with D tentatively TRBD1 (6 bases). The CDR3 totals 13 residues. Trimming removed 6 bases at V and 1 base at J, with 8 bases between. The chain's CDR3 is CASRRQGTDTQYF. CDR3 nucleotides: TGTGCCAGCAGAAGACAGGGCACAGATACGCAGTATTTT.

The chain has TRBV19 and TRBJ2-5, with 10 nucleotides matching TRBD2. This CDR3 region has 16 residues. V was pared by 3 bases and J by 1 base, with 5 bases of the junction left unmatched. Germline V lookup: CDR1 LNHDA, CDR2 SQIVND (reference sequence). CDR3 sequence (DNA): TGTGCCAGTAGTATTACGAGACTAGCGGGCCAAGAGACCCAGTACTTC. This encodes CASSITRLAGQETQYF.

The rearrangement joins TRBV6-1 to TRBJ2-1; 11 bases match TRBD2. V gave up 2 bases and J gave up 3 bases; unmatched junction bases: 0. The CDR3 covers 15 residues. In germline, CDR1 is MNHNS, CDR2 SASEGT. For the CDR3, the DNA is TGTGCCAGCAGTGAAACTAGCGGGAGCTACAATGAGCAGTTCTTC. Its protein is CASSETSGSYNEQFF.

This clone was counted a few times. Here the CDR3 DNA reads TGCGCCAGCAGTCTCCCTAACCACAGGGTTAGGTACGAGCAGTACTTC. Residues: CASSLPNHRVRYEQYF. The chain recombines TRBV5-1 with TRBJ2-7, with D perhaps matching TRBD1 (6 bases). Germline V gives CDR1 SGHRS, CDR2 YFSETQ. This CDR3 has 16 amino acids. V was trimmed by 5 bases and J by 4 bases, leaving 22 bases between them.

The chain has TRBV7-9 and TRBJ2-7; 7 bases line up with TRBD2. This CDR3 contains 15 residues. Germline CDR1 SEHNR, CDR2 FQNEAQ (reference sequence). V lost 2 bases to trimming and J lost 2 bases; unmatched junction nucleotides: 6. CDR3 region: CASSLSASGAYEQYF. DNA of the CDR3: TGTGCCAGCAGCTTATCGGCTAGCGGAGCCTACGAGCAGTACTTC. The variable domain in full, completed from reference TRBV7-9 and TRBJ2-7, reads DTGVSQNPRHKITKRGQNVTFRCDPISEHNRLYWYRQTLGQGPEFLTYFQNEAQLEKSRLLSDRFSAERPKGSFSTLEIQRTEQGDSAMYLCASSLSASGAYEQYFGPGTRLTVT.

The chain carries TRBV5-5 and TRBJ1-2; tentative D call: TRBD1 (5 bases). V dropped 0 bases and J dropped 6 bases, with 12 bases sitting between them. The germline CDR1 and CDR2 sequences are SGHKS and YYEKEE (reference sequence). The CDR3 consists of 14 residues. CDR3 amino acids: CASSLVFGTNGYTF. The CDR3 DNA reads as TGTGCCAGCAGCTTGGTCTTTGGGACGAATGGCTACACCTTC. The variable domain in full, completed from reference TRBV5-5 and TRBJ1-2, reads DAGVTQSPTHLIKTRGQQVTLRCSPISGHKSVSWYQQVLGQGPQFIFQYYEKEERGRGNFPDRFSARQFPNYSSELNVNALLLGDSALYLCASSLVFGTNGYTFGSGTRLTVV.

J is TRBJ2-3 and V is TRBV11-2; D remains unclear. This CDR3 spans 14 amino acids. Trimming removed 2 bases at V and 4 bases at J, with 10 bases between. CDR1 is SGHAT, CDR2 FQNNGV, per germline. The CDR3 reads CASSLPRRPDTQYF. CDR3 in DNA: TGTGCCAGCAGCTTACCCCGCCGACCAGATACGCAGTATTTT. The full variable domain, its missing parts supplied by reference TRBV11-2 and TRBJ2-3, is EAGVAQSPRYKIIEKRQSVAFWCNPISGHATLYWYQQILGQGPKLLIQFQNNGVVDDSQLPKDRFSAERLKGVDSTLKIQPAKLEDSAVYLCASSLPRRPDTQYFGPGTRLTVL.